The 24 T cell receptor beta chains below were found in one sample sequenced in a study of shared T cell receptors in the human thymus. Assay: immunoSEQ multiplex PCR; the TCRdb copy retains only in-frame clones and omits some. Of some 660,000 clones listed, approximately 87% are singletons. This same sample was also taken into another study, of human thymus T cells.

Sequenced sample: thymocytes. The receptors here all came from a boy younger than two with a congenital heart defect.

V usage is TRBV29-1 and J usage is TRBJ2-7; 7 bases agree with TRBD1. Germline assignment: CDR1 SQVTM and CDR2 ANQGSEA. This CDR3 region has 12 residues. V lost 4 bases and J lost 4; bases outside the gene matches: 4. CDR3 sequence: CSVVGGLYEQYF. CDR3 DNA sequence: TGCAGCGTTGTAGGGGGCCTGTACGAGCAGTACTTC.

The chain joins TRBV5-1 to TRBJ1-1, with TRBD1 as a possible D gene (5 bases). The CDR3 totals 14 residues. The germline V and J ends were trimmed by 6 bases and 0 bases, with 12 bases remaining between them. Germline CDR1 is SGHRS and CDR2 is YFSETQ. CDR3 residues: CASMEGSVNTEAFF. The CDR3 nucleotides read TGCGCCAGCATGGAGGGGTCCGTGAACACTGAAGCTTTCTTT.

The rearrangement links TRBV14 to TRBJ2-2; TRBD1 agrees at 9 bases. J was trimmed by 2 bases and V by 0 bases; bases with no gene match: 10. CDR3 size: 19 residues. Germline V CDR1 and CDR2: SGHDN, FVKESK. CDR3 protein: CASSQDHKATGGNTGELFF. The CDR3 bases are TGTGCCAGCAGCCAAGATCATAAAGCCACAGGGGGCAACACCGGGGAGCTGTTTTTT.

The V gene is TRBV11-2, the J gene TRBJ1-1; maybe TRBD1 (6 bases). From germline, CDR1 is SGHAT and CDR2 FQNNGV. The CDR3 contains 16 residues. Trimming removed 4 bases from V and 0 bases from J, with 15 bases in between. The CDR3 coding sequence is TGTGCCAGCAGCTCCCACAGGGTGGCCATGAACACTGAAGCTTTCTTT. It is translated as CASSSHRVAMNTEAFF.

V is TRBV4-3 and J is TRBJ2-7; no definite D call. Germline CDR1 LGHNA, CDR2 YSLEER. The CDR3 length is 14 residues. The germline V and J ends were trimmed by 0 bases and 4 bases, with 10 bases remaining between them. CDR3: CASSQDHYRYEQYF. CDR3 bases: TGCGCCAGCAGCCAAGACCACTACCGATACGAGCAGTACTTC.

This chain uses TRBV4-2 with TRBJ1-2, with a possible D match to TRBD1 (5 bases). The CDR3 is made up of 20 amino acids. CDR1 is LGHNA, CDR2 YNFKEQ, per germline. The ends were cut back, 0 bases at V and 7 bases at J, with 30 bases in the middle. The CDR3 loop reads CASSQERREGRVGVIRGYTF. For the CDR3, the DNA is TGTGCCAGCAGCCAAGAACGGCGGGAGGGCAGGGTCGGGGTTATTCGTGGCTACACCTTC.

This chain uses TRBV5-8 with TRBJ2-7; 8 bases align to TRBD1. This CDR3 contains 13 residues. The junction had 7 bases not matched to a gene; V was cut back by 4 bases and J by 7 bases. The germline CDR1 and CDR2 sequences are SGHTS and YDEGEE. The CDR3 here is CASSLGQGEEQYF. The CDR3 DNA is TGTGCCAGCAGCCTAGGACAGGGTGAAGAGCAGTACTTC.

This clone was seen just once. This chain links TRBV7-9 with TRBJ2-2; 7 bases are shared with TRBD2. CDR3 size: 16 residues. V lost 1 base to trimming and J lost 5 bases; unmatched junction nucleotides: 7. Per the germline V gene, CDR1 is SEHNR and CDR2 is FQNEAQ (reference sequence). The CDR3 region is CASSLGCGGGTGELFF. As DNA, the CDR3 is TGTGCCAGCAGCTTAGGCTGCGGGGGAGGTACCGGGGAGCTGTTTTTT. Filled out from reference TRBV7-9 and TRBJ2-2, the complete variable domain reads DTGVSQNPRHKITKRGQNVTFRCDPISEHNRLYWYRQTLGQGPEFLTYFQNEAQLEKSRLLSDRFSAERPKGSFSTLEIQRTEQGDSAMYLCASSLGCGGGTGELFFGEGSRLTVL.

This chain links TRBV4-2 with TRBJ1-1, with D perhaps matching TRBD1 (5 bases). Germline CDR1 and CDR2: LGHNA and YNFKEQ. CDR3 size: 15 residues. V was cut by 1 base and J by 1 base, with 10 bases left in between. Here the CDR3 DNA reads TGTGCCAGCAGCCAAGTAGGGCAGGGGAACACTGAAGCTTTCTTT. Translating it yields CASSQVGQGNTEAFF.

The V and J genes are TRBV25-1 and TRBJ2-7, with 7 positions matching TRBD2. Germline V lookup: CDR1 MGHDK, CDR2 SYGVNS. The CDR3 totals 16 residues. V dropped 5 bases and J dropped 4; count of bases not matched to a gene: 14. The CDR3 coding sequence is TGTGCCAGCAGTTACCCGGGGCTAGCGGAGCTTTACGAGCAGTACTTC. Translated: CASSYPGLAELYEQYF.

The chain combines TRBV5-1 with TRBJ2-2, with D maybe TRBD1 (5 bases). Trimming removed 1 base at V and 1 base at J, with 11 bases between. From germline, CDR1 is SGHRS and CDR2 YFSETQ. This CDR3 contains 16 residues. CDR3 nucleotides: TGCGCCAGCAGCTTGTATGCGCAGGGGAACACCGGGGAGCTGTTTTTT. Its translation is CASSLYAQGNTGELFF.

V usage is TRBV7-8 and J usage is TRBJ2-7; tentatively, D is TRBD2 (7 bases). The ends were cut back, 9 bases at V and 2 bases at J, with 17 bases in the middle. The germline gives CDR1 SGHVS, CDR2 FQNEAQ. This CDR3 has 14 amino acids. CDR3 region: CASNPGEGAYEQYF. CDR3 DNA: TGTGCCAGTAATCCAGGGGAGGGTGCCTACGAGCAGTACTTC.

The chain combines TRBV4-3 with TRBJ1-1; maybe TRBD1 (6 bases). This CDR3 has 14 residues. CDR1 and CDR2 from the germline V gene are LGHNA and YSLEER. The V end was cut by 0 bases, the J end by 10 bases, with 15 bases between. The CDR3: CASSQDGTGSGAFF. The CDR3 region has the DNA TGCGCCAGCAGCCAAGATGGTACAGGGTCGGGAGCTTTCTTT.

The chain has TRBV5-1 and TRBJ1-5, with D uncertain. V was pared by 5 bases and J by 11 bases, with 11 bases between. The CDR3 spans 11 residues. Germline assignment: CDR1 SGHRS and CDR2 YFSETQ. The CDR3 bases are TGCGCCAGCAGTAGTCGAATGACCCAGCATTTT. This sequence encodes CASSSRMTQHF.

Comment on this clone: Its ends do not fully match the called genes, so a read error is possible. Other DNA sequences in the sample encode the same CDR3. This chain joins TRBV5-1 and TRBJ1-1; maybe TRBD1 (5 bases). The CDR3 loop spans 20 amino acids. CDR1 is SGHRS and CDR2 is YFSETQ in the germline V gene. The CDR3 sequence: CASSLVFREQGGVMNTEAFF. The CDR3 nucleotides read TGCGCCAGCAGCTTGGTCTTCCGGGAGCAGGGAGGGGTCATGAACACCGAAGCTTTCTTT.

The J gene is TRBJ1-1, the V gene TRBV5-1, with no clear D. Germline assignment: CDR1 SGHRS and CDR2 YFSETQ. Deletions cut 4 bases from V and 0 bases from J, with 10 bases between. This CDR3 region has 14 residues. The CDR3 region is CASSPKQVNTEAFF. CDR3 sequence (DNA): TGCGCCAGCAGCCCTAAGCAGGTGAACACTGAAGCTTTCTTT.

CDR3 residues: CASQGLTDTQYF. The CDR3 nucleotides read TGTGCCAGCCAGGGACTCACAGATACGCAGTATTTT. The rearrangement links TRBV5-5 to TRBJ2-3, with D possibly TRBD2 on 6 matching bases. The V gene's germline CDR1 is SGHKS and CDR2 YYEKEE (reference sequence). There are 12 residues in the CDR3. Trimming pared 7 bases from V and 2 bases from J, leaving 8 bases between.

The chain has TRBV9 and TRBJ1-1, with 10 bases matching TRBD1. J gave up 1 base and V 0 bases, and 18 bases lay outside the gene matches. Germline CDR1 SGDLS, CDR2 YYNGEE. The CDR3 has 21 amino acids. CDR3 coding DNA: TGTGCCAGCAGCGTAGAGCCAAACTACTTACTGGGACAGGGGCGGAACACTGAAGCTTTCTTT. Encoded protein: CASSVEPNYLLGQGRNTEAFF.

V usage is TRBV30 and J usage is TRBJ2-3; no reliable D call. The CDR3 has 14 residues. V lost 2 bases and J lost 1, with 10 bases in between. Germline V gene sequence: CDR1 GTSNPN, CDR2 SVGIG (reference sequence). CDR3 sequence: CAWSPSPGTDTQYF. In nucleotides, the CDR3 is TGTGCCTGGAGTCCTTCTCCCGGCACAGATACGCAGTATTTT.

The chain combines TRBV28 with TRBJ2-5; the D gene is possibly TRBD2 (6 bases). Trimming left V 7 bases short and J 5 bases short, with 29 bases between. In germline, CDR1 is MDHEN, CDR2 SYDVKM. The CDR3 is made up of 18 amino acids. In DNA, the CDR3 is TGTGCCAGCATTCCCACGCGGAGGAGGACGGGGGTAGGGGAGACCCAGTACTTC. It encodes CASIPTRRRTGVGETQYF.

The CDR3 loop is CASSQDLQGHKAPYGYTF. DNA of the CDR3: TGCGCCAGCAGCCAAGATTTGCAGGGGCATAAGGCCCCTTATGGCTACACCTTC. The V and J genes are TRBV4-3 and TRBJ1-2; perhaps TRBD1 as D (6 bases). V gave up 0 bases and J gave up 5 bases, with 22 bases separating them. Germline lookup yields CDR1 LGHNA and CDR2 YSLEER. The CDR3 contains 18 residues.

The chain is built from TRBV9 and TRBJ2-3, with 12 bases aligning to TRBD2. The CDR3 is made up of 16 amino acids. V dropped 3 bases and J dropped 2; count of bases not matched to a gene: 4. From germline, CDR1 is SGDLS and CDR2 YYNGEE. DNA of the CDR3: TGTGCCAGCAGCGAAACTAGCGGGAGGTTCACAGATACGCAGTATTTT. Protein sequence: CASSETSGRFTDTQYF.

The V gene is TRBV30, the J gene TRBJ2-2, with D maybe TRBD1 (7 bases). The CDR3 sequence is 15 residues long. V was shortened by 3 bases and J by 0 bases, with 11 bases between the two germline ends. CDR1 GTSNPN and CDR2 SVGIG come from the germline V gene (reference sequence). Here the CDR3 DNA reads TGTGCCTGGAGGGCCAGGGGGGCGAACACCGGGGAGCTGTTTTTT. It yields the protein CAWRARGANTGELFF. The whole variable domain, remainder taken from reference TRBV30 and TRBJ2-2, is SQTIHQWPATLVQPVGSPLSLECTVEGTSNPNLYWYRQAAGRGLQLLFYSVGIGQISSEVPQNLSASRPQDRQFILSSKKLLLSDSGFYLCAWRARGANTGELFFGEGSRLTVL.

Here the CDR3 DNA reads TGCGCCAGCAGCTTGGCCCCGAGTTCGGATCTAGAAGAGACCCAGTACTTC. It codes for CASSLAPSSDLEETQYF. The chain couples TRBV5-1 to TRBJ2-5; no clear D. With 0 bases removed from V and 3 bases from J, the gap between germline ends came to 18 bases. The CDR3 sequence is 17 residues long. Germline loops: CDR1 SGHRS, CDR2 YFSETQ.